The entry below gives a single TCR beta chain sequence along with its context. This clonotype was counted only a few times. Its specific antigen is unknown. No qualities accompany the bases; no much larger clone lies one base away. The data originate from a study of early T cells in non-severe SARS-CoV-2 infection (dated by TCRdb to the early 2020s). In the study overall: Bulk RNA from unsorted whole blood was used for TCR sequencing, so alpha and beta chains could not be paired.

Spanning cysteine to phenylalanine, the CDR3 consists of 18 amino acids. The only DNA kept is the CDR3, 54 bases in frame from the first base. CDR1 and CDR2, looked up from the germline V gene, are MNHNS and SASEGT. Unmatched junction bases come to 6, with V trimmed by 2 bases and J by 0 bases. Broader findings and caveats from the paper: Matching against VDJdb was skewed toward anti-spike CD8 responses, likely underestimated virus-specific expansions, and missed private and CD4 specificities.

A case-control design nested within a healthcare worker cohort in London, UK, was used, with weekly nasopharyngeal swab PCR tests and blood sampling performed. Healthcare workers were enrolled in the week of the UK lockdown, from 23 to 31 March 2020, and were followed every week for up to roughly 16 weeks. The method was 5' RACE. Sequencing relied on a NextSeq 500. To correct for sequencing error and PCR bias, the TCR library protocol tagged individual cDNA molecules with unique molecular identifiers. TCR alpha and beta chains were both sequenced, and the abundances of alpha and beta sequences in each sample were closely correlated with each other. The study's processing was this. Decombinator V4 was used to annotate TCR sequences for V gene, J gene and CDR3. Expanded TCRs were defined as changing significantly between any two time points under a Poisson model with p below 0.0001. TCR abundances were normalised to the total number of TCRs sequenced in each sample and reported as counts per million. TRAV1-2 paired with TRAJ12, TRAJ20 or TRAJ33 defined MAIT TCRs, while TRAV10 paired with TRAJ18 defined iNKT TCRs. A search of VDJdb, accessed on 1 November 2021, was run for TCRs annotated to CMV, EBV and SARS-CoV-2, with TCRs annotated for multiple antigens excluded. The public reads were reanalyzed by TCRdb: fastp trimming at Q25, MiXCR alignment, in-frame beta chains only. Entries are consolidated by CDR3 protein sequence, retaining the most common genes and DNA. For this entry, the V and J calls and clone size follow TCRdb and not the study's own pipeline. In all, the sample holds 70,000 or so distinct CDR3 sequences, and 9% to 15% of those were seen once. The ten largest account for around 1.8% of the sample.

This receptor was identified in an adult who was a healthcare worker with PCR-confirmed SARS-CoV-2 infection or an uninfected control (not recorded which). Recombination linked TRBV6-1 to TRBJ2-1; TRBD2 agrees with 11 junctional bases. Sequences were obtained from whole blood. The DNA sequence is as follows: TGTGCCAGCAGTGAAATTAGCGGGGGGGAGAGCTCCTACAATGAGCAGTTCTTC. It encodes CASSEISGGESSYNEQFF.